A selection of T cell receptor beta chains follows, all from one sample in a study of blood T cell repertoires in COVID-19. Generated by immunoSEQ multiplex PCR, the TCRdb table keeps only in-frame clones and is missing some. This table has 250,000 to 350,000 clones, around 90% appearing once. The sample comprised peripheral blood. These receptors were collected from a woman in her forties or fifties with COVID-19, enrolled during active disease. Each CDR3 is given without its conserved first and last residue.

V	J	CDR3
TRBV9	TRBJ1-2	ASSVGAGYGYT
TRBV5-1	TRBJ2-2	ASSPGTGNTGELF
TRBV18	TRBJ1-3	ASSQGATGNTIY
TRBV19	TRBJ1-5	ASTRTGGRSNQPQH
TRBV11-3	TRBJ2-1	ASSLFGGYSYNEQF
TRBV19	TRBJ1-1	ASRSGGYTEAF
TRBV24-1	TRBJ2-5	ATSDYGADPSQETQY
TRBV27	TRBJ2-3	ASSLLTGTTTDTQY
TRBV6-2/TRBV6-3	TRBJ1-1	ASSYFRDREAF
TRBV5-1	TRBJ2-1	ASSLFLTQYNEQF
TRBV30	TRBJ1-3	AWSVAWASKGNTIY
TRBV3-1/TRBV3-2	TRBJ2-2	ASSQHPANTGELF
TRBV19	TRBJ1-6	ASSWGSPNSPLH
TRBV11-3	TRBJ2-7	ASSSGRSGIYNEQY
TRBV28	TRBJ2-6	ASSTGGPAGANVLT
TRBV7-9	TRBJ2-7	ASSLGLRLAEYEQY
TRBV18	TRBJ2-5	ASSPGQGGETQY
TRBV11-2	TRBJ2-7	ASSLGLEVSEQY
TRBV4-2	TRBJ2-7	ASSQARTSGSSYEQY
TRBV19	TRBJ2-7	ASSWTGGDEQY
TRBV24-1	TRBJ2-1	ATSDYPGQGGNEQF
TRBV2	TRBJ1-2	ASSEVDRGVDGYT
TRBV28	TRBJ1-2	ASSSRRSYT
TRBV30	TRBJ2-2	AWSRTGSTGELF
TRBV11-3	TRBJ2-7	ASSNRGGLEQY
TRBV7-2	TRBJ2-7	ASKGGPSSYEQY
TRBV19	TRBJ2-7	ASSMASGRQSPYEQY